The rows below give T cell receptor beta chains drawn from one sample of a study of CD8+ T cells in alopecia areata. Produced via immunoSEQ multiplex PCR; TCRdb's table is partial and in-frame only. The repertoire includes 150,000 to 200,000 clones, roughly 60% of them detected once, and approximately 0.97% sits in the top ten. The sample in question was CD4+ T cells sorted from blood, obtained at week 24, from a patient treated with tofacitinib. The receptors were sampled from a human donor with alopecia areata. Both conserved end residues are part of each CDR3. Each record gives: clone size, J gene, V gene, D gene, CDR3 DNA, CDR3 protein. D genes are given only for firm matches. Part of the rows lack a size; the others show once, few, many or a class for expanded clones.

>.|TRBJ2-1|TRBV7-9|TRBD2
TGTGCCAGCAGCTTACCCGGGATAGCGGGGGGTAATGAGCAGTTCTTC
CASSLPGIAGGNEQFF
>.|TRBJ1-1|TRBV7-8|.
TGTGCCAGCAGTACCTTCCACACGAGCACTGAAGCTTTCTTT
CASSTFHTSTEAFF
>.|TRBJ1-5|TRBV7-9|TRBD1
TGTGCCAGCAGCCGGACTGACAGGGGCGGCCAGCCCCAGCATTTT
CASSRTDRGGQPQHF
>.|TRBJ2-7|TRBV30|.
TGTGCCTGGAGTGTACCCCTGCTAGGCGGGAACGAGCAGTACTTC
CAWSVPLLGGNEQYF
>few|TRBJ2-2|TRBV25-1|TRBD2
TGTGCCAGCAGTTCGATAGCGGGGCGCCAGAACACCGGGGAGCTGTTTTTT
CASSSIAGRQNTGELFF
>.|TRBJ1-4|TRBV5-6|.
TGTGCCAGCAGCTTGTTGGGGAAAGGGCAAGTCAATGAAAAACTGTTTTTT
CASSLLGKGQVNEKLFF
>.|TRBJ1-2|TRBV28|TRBD1
TGTGCCAGCAGAACCACAGGGGGCGTCTATGGCTACACCTTC
CASRTTGGVYGYTF
>.|TRBJ1-2|TRBV6-1|TRBD1
TGTGCCAGTCAGGCCCAGGGGGCGCAGGGCTACACCTTC
CASQAQGAQGYTF
>.|TRBJ2-3|TRBV27|TRBD2
TGTGCCAGCAGTTTACTCGGGACTAGCGGGGCGATGGATACGCAGTATTTT
CASSLLGTSGAMDTQYF
>once|TRBJ2-1|TRBV29-1|.
TGCAGCGTTGCGAGACATCCAGGACGGAGTGAGCAGTTCTTC
CSVARHPGRSEQFF
>.|TRBJ2-3|TRBV7-6|.
TGTGCCAGCAGTCCGATGGGGGGGGCGGGCACAGATACGCAGTATTTT
CASSPMGGAGTDTQYF
>.|TRBJ1-4|TRBV20-1|.
TGCAGTGCTAGAGACAACTTAAAACTGTTTTTT
CSARDNLKLFF
>.|TRBJ2-3|TRBV9|.
TGTGCCAGCAGCGTAGGTCTAGGTTCATCAGATACGCAGTATTTT
CASSVGLGSSDTQYF
>.|TRBJ1-1|TRBV4-3|TRBD1
TGCGCCAGCAGCCAACAAACAGGGGACCCTGAAGCTTTCTTT
CASSQQTGDPEAFF
>.|TRBJ1-4|TRBV14|.
TGTGCCAGCAGCCAAGATCTGAAGAAAAAACTGTTTTTT
CASSQDLKKKLFF
>.|TRBJ1-1|TRBV5-1|.
TGCGCCAGCAGCTTAAGGCCGGGGTTAAACACTGAAGCTTTCTTT
CASSLRPGLNTEAFF
>.|TRBJ1-3|TRBV18|.
TGTGCCAGCTCACCTGCCGGGACACTCTCTGGAAACACCATATATTTT
CASSPAGTLSGNTIYF
>.|TRBJ1-4|TRBV4-1|.
TGCGCCAGCAGCCAAGATTGGGCAGGGGCTAATGAAAAACTGTTTTTT
CASSQDWAGANEKLFF
>few|TRBJ1-1|TRBV19|TRBD1
TGTGCCAGTAGTACACAGGGGAGCACTGAAGCTTTCTTT
CASSTQGSTEAFF
>.|TRBJ2-7|TRBV7-3|.
TGTGCCAGCAGCTTAACGTCGGCAGGGGCTCGCGAGCAGTACTTC
CASSLTSAGAREQYF
>.|TRBJ2-7|TRBV5-6|.
TGTGCCAGCAGCTTGATTCGTCAGGAGGCGCAGTACTTC
CASSLIRQEAQYF
>.|TRBJ2-6|TRBV4-2|.
TGTGCCAGCAGCCTTCAGAGCTCTGGGGCCAACGTCCTGACTTTC
CASSLQSSGANVLTF
>.|TRBJ2-3|TRBV18|TRBD1
TGTGCCAGCTCACAATTGCCAGGGGGCTACCTGGGAGATACGCAGTATTTT
CASSQLPGGYLGDTQYF